This TCR beta chain is from a study of blood T cell repertoires in COVID-19. Study-level background: Acute and convalescent COVID-19 samples came from the United States, Italy and Spain. Nucleic acid was either cDNA or gDNA, and it came from T cells, B-cell-depleted T cells, or PBMCs.

In the original processing: Reference gene primer amplification yielded estimated nucleated cell counts. Libraries were prepared by immunoSEQ multiplex PCR; TCRdb keeps only in-frame clonotypes and omits some of them. That table furnishes V, J and clone size, whereas the DNA furnished D and trimming. The sample has under 250,000 clones; approximately 84% are singletons. Looked up from germline, CDR1 is MNHEY and CDR2 is SVGEGT. V was pared by 4 bases and J by 10 bases, with 11 bases between. The CDR3 has 12 amino acids. Assignment of participants to cohorts was predicated upon participant-reported clinical history.

Sequenced input: PBMCs or T cells enriched from blood (not recorded which). This clonotype originated in a middle-aged man who had recovered from COVID-19. The chain joins TRBV6-2 or TRBV6-3 to TRBJ2-1; D might be TRBD2 (5 bases). The CDR3 region is CASSFGVGEQFF. CDR3 DNA: TGTGCCAGCAGTTTCGGGGTCGGGGAGCAGTTCTTC.